By proportion, the clone carrying this T cell receptor (beta chain) is medium-sized. Its antigen is unknown. Produced via immunoSEQ multiplex PCR; TCRdb's table is partial and in-frame only. This sample has around 15,000 clones, with approximately 69% found just once. This sample was taken from a study of PD-1 blockade in classical Hodgkin lymphoma. Whole-study findings and limits: As was reported, newly diagnosed patients showed lower baseline TCR diversity than healthy donors did.

Each patient experienced a relapse that followed autologous stem cell transplantation, and brentuximab vedotin exposure varied. This receptor was obtained from a human donor with classical Hodgkin lymphoma. The source was peripheral blood mononuclear cells (PBMCs), collected before the second cycle of nivolumab.

CDR3 coding DNA: TGTGCCAGCAGCTTGCTGGACGGCCCCTACGAGCAGTACTTC. The encoded protein is CASSLLDGPYEQYF. The V gene is TRBV5-6, the J gene TRBJ2-7; no clear D gene. The CDR3 extends over 14 amino acids. Trimming pared 1 base from V and 2 bases from J, leaving 10 bases between. CDR1 is SGHDT, CDR2 YYEEEE, per germline.